The 20 T cell receptor beta chains below were found in one sample sequenced in a study of cytomegalovirus exposure and HLA in healthy donors. Amplification used 60 Vbeta primers and 13 Jbeta primers. Sequencing used immunoSEQ multiplex PCR; TCRdb keeps in-frame clones, though not all of them. Here the sample spans over 130,000 clones, over 60% being singletons. Sequenced: PBMCs. The receptors were gathered from a man between 35 and 55 years old in good health and CMV-seronegative.

This chain uses TRBV6-1 with TRBJ1-6, with a weak D call TRBD1 (6 bases). This CDR3 contains 15 residues. The germline CDR1 and CDR2 sequences are MNHNS and SASEGT. Trimming removed 2 bases at V and 5 bases at J, with 10 bases between. The CDR3 sequence: CASSEKRGNNSPLHF. DNA for the CDR3: TGTGCCAGCAGTGAAAAGAGGGGGAATAATTCACCCCTCCACTTT.

This sequence joins TRBV28 and TRBJ1-4, with TRBD1 identical over 11 bases. CDR3 length equals 14 residues. Germline loops: CDR1 MDHEN, CDR2 SYDVKM. Trimming cost V 6 bases and J 7 bases; bases outside gene matches: 4. The CDR3 bases are TGTGCCAGCAGCCCCGGGACAGGGGGTGAAAAACTGTTTTTT. It translates to CASSPGTGGEKLFF.

J is TRBJ2-3 and V is TRBV7-9, with TRBD1 identical over 9 bases. CDR1 is SEHNR, CDR2 FQNEAQ, per germline (reference sequence). The CDR3 spans 15 residues. V shed 5 bases, J shed 1 base, and the junction held 4 bases outside the gene matches. This chain's CDR3 is CASSPRDRGTDTQYF. As DNA, the CDR3 is TGTGCCAGCAGCCCCCGGGACAGGGGCACAGATACGCAGTATTTT.

This clone came up once. The rearrangement links TRBV7-9 to TRBJ2-7, with 12 bases that match TRBD2. CDR3 length equals 14 residues. The germline CDR1 and CDR2 sequences are SEHNR and FQNEAQ (reference sequence). The junction had 1 base not matched to a gene; V was cut back by 5 bases and J by 2 bases. This CDR3 reads CASSPSGGAYEQYF. CDR3 bases: TGTGCCAGCAGCCCTAGCGGGGGGGCCTACGAGCAGTACTTC.

V is TRBV7-9 and J is TRBJ2-2; the D gene is possibly TRBD1 (5 bases). V was shortened by 2 bases and J by 5 bases, with 15 bases between the two germline ends. This CDR3 is 16 amino acids long. Germline CDR1 is SEHNR and CDR2 is FQNEAQ (reference sequence). CDR3 bases: TGTGCCAGCAGCTTAAGCCCGTCCCCAGGGACCGGGGAGCTGTTTTTT. Translation gives CASSLSPSPGTGELFF.

The gene calls are TRBV30 and TRBJ1-2; 7 nucleotides agree with TRBD1. The germline V gene has CDR1 GTSNPN and CDR2 SVGIG (reference sequence). The V gene end was trimmed by 3 bases and the J gene end by 2 bases; junction bases not matched to a gene: 0. This CDR3 region has 12 residues. The chain's CDR3 is CAWRGQNYGYTF. CDR3 sequence (DNA): TGTGCCTGGAGGGGACAGAACTATGGCTACACCTTC.

The chain uses TRBV30 and TRBJ1-4; 7 bases match TRBD1. Trimming removed 4 bases from V and 7 bases from J; junction bases left unmatched: 9. Germline CDR1 GTSNPN, CDR2 SVGIG (reference sequence). CDR3 length equals 14 residues. CDR3 amino acids: CAWTPTGSPEKLFF. In nucleotides, the CDR3 is TGTGCCTGGACACCGACAGGGTCGCCTGAAAAACTGTTTTTT.

This clone has just one count. V gene TRBV2 combines with J gene TRBJ2-5, with 10 bases aligning to TRBD2. V lost 8 bases, J lost 1 base, and 10 bases stayed unmatched. Germline loops: CDR1 SNHLY, CDR2 FYNNEI. The length of the CDR3 is 16 residues. The CDR3 sequence: CASAAGTSGAQETQYF. In DNA form, the CDR3 reads TGTGCCAGCGCAGCTGGAACTAGCGGGGCCCAAGAGACCCAGTACTTC.

The V and J genes are TRBV7-6 and TRBJ2-5; possible D gene TRBD1, 6 bases. V was pared by 6 bases and J by 2 bases, with 10 bases between. CDR1 is SGHVS, CDR2 FNYEAQ, per germline. This CDR3 spans 13 amino acids. In DNA form, the CDR3 reads TGTGCCAGCAGGGCCACAGGGCAAGAGACCCAGTACTTC. It encodes CASRATGQETQYF. The full variable domain, rest sourced from reference TRBV7-6 and TRBJ2-5, is GAGVSQSPRYKVTKRGQDVALRCDPISGHVSLYWYRQALGQGPEFLTYFNYEAQQDKSGLPNDRFSAERPEGSISTLTIQRTEQRDSAMYRCASRATGQETQYFGPGTRLLVL.

The chain uses TRBV6-5 and TRBJ1-2; the D is unclear. The CDR3 spans 15 residues. CDR1 is MNHEY and CDR2 is SVGAGI in the germline V gene. Trimming left V 2 bases short and J 0 bases short, with 10 bases between. DNA for the CDR3: TGTGCCAGCAGTTACGTGGCAGTCGCTAACTATGGCTACACCTTC. Translation gives CASSYVAVANYGYTF.

The chain uses TRBV9 and TRBJ2-5, with 9 bases matching TRBD2. CDR3 length equals 16 residues. The germline CDR1 and CDR2 sequences are SGDLS and YYNGEE. V was pared by 3 bases and J by 1 base, with 7 bases of the junction left unmatched. The CDR3 nucleotides are TGTGCCAGCAGCGCAACTAGCGGGTACACCCAAGAGACCCAGTACTTC. Amino acid sequence: CASSATSGYTQETQYF.

The V call is TRBV11-2, the J call TRBJ1-6, with 8 positions matching TRBD1. The CDR3 is 13 amino acids. Germline V lookup: CDR1 SGHAT, CDR2 FQNNGV. J gave up 15 bases and V 5 bases, and 9 bases lay outside the gene matches. The CDR3, as DNA: TGTGCCAGCAGCCCCGGACAGGGCGGCATCCTCCACTTT. Its protein product is CASSPGQGGILHF.

The rearrangement links TRBV28 to TRBJ2-7, with TRBD1 matching 10 bases. J was trimmed by 2 bases and V by 6 bases; bases with no gene match: 1. The CDR3 loop spans 13 amino acids. Germline lookup yields CDR1 MDHEN and CDR2 SYDVKM. The CDR3: CASRGTGAYEQYF. For the CDR3, the DNA is TGTGCCAGCAGGGGGACAGGGGCCTACGAGCAGTACTTC.

The V call is TRBV7-2, the J call TRBJ1-4; TRBD1 is a possible D gene (5 bases). The germline gives CDR1 SGHTA, CDR2 FQGNSA. The CDR3 is made up of 15 amino acids. Trimming left V 2 bases short and J 7 bases short, with 14 bases between. CDR3 bases: TGTGCCAGCAGCTTATTGGGGGGAGGGGCTGAAAAACTGTTTTTT. Protein sequence: CASSLLGGGAEKLFF.

The chain links TRBV28 to TRBJ1-6; no reliable D call. The V gene's germline CDR1 is MDHEN and CDR2 SYDVKM. The CDR3 is 16 residues long. Trimming removed 5 bases from V and 2 bases from J, with 13 bases in between. CDR3 residues: CASSLTGSPYNSPLHF. CDR3 coding DNA: TGTGCCAGCAGTCTGACCGGGAGTCCCTATAATTCACCCCTCCACTTT.

This sequence joins TRBV7-2 and TRBJ1-4; 8 bases agree with TRBD1. The CDR3 length is 13 residues. The germline V gene encodes CDR1 SGHTA and CDR2 FQGNSA. Trimming at V came to 4 bases and at J to 8 bases, leaving 3 bases not matched to a gene. As DNA, the CDR3 is TGTGCCAGCAGCTACGGACAGGGCGAAAAACTGTTTTTT. Encoded protein: CASSYGQGEKLFF.

For the CDR3, the DNA is TGCGCCAGCAGCTTTACCGGGACAGGGACCAATGAGCAGTTCTTC. The encoded protein is CASSFTGTGTNEQFF. The V gene is TRBV5-1, the J gene TRBJ2-1, with 9 bases lining up with TRBD1. Germline V gene data show CDR1 as SGHRS and CDR2 as YFSETQ. The CDR3 is 15 amino acids. V shed 2 bases and J 6 bases; nucleotides not matched to a gene: 6.

The chain carries TRBV7-9 and TRBJ2-5; the match to TRBD1 covers 12 bases. The CDR3 totals 17 residues. With 2 bases clipped from V and 4 bases from J, the junction kept 8 bases outside the gene matches. Germline lookup yields CDR1 SEHNR and CDR2 FQNEAQ (reference sequence). CDR3 residues: CASSLTRDRGRGETQYF. The CDR3 DNA follows: TGTGCCAGCAGCTTAACGCGGGACAGGGGGCGAGGAGAGACCCAGTACTTC.

Only a few counts were recorded for this clone. This chain connects TRBV5-5 to TRBJ1-2; tentative D call: TRBD1 (6 bases). V was clipped by 0 bases and J by 4 bases, with 19 bases between them. The CDR3 spans 17 residues. The germline CDR1 and CDR2 sequences are SGHKS and YYEKEE (reference sequence). CDR3 in DNA: TGTGCCAGCAGCTTGGCCCCCCACAGGGACGGGCGCTATGGCTACACCTTC. Translation: CASSLAPHRDGRYGYTF.

This sequence joins TRBV18 and TRBJ2-3; the match to TRBD2 covers 8 bases. The CDR3 is 17 amino acids. In germline, CDR1 is KGHSH, CDR2 LQKENI. V shed 3 bases, J shed 1 base, and the junction held 9 bases outside the gene matches. Written as DNA, the CDR3 is TGTGCCAGCTCACCCCAGGGACTTAGCGGGGGCACAGATACGCAGTATTTT. Translating gives CASSPQGLSGGTDTQYF.